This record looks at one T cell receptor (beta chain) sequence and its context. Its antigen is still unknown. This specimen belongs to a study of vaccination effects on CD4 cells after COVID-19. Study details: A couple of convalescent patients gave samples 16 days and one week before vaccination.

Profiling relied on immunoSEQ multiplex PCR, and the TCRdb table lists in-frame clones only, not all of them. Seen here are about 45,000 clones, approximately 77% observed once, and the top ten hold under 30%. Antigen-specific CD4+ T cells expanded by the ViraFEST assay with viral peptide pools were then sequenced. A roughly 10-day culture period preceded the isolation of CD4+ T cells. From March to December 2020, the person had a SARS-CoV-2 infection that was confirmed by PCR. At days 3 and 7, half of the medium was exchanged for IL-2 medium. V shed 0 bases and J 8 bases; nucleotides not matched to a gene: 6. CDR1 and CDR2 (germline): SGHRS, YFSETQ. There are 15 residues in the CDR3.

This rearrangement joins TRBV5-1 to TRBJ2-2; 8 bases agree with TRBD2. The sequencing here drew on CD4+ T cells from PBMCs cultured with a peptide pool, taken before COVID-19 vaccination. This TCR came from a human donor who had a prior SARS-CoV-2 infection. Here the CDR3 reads CASSLVGTRSGELFF. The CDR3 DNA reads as TGCGCCAGCAGCTTGGTAGGGACTAGAAGTGGGGAGCTGTTTTTT.